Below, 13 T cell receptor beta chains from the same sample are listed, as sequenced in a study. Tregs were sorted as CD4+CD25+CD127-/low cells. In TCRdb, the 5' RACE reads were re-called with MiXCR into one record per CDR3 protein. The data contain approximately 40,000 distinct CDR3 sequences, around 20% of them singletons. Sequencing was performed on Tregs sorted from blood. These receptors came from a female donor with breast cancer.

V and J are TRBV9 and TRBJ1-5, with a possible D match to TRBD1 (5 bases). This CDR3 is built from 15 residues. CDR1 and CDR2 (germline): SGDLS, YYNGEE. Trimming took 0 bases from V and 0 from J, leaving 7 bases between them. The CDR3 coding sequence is TGTGCCAGCAGCGTAGCGGGGGATAGCAATCAGCCCCAGCATTTT. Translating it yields CASSVAGDSNQPQHF.

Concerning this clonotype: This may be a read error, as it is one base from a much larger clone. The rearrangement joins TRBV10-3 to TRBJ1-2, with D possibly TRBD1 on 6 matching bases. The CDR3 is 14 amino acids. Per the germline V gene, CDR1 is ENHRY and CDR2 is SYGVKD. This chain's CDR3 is CATSESTQGDGYTF. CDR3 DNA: TGTGCCACCAGTGAGTCGACACAGGGTGATGGCTACACCTTC.

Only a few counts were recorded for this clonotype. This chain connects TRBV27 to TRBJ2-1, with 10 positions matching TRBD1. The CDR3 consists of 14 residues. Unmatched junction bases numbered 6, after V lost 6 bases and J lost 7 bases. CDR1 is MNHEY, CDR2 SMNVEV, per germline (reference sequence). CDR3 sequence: CASRPDRGWNEQFF. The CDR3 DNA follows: TGTGCCAGCAGACCGGACAGGGGGTGGAATGAGCAGTTCTTC.

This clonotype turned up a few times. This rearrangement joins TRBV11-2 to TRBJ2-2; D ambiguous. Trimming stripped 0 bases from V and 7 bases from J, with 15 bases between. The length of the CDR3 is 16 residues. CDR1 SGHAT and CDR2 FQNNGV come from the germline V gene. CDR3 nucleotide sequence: TGTGCCAGCAGCTTAGATTTATACAGTGTGGTCGGGGAGCTGTTTTTT. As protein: CASSLDLYSVVGELFF.

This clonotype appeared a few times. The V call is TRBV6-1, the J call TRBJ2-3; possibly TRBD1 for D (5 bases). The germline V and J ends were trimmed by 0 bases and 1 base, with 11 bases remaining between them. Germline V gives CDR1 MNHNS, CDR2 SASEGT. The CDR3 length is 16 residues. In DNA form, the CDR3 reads TGTGCCAGCAGTGAAGCGTCAGGGATGGGCACAGATACGCAGTATTTT. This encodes CASSEASGMGTDTQYF.

The CDR3 sequence is CASSYTAREQYF. CDR3 in DNA: TGTGCCAGCAGCTACACAGCGAGAGAGCAGTACTTC. The chain is built from TRBV12-3 or TRBV12-4 and TRBJ2-7, with no clear D. This CDR3 is 12 amino acids long. Trimming took off 6 bases at V and 7 bases at J, with 13 bases between the two ends.

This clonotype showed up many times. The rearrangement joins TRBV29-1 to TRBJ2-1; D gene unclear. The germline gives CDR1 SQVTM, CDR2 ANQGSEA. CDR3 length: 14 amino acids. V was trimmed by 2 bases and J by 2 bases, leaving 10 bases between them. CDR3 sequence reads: CSVELGQPYNEQFF. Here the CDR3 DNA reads TGCAGCGTTGAATTGGGCCAGCCCTACAATGAGCAGTTCTTC.

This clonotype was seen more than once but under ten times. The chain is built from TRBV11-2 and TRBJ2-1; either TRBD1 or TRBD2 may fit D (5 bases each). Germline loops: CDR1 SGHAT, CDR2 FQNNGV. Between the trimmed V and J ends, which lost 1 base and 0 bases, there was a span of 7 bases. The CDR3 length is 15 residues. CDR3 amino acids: CASSLVGTSYNEQFF. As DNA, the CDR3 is TGTGCCAGCAGCTTAGTCGGGACCTCCTACAATGAGCAGTTCTTC.

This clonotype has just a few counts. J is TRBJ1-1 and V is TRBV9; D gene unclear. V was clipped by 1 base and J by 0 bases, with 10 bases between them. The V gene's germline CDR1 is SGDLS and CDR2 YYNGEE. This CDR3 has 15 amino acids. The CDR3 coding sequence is TGTGCCAGCAGCGTATTTGAGCATATGAACACTGAAGCTTTCTTT. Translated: CASSVFEHMNTEAFF.

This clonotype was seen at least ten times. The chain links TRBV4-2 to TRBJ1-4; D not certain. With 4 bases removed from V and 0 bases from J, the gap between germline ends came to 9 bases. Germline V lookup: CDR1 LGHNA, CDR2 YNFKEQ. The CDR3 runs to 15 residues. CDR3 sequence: CASSPYSPTNEKLFF. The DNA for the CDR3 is TGTGCCAGCAGCCCCTACAGCCCAACTAATGAAAAACTGTTTTTT.

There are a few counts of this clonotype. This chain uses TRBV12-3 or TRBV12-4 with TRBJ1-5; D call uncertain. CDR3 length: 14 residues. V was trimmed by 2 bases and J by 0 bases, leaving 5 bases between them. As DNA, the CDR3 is TGTGCCAGCAGTTTACGGTATAGCAATCAGCCCCAGCATTTT. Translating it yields CASSLRYSNQPQHF.

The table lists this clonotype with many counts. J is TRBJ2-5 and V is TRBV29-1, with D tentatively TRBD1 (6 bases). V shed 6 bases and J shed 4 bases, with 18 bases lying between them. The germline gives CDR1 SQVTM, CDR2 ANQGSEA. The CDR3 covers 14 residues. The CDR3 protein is CSVNRVSSTETQYF. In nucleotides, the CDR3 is TGCAGCGTAAACAGGGTATCATCTACAGAGACCCAGTACTTC.

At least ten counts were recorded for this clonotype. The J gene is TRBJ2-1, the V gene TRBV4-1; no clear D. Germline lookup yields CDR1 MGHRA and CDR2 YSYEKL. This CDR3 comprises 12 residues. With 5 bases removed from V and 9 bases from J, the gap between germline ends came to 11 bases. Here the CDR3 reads CASSSPSSEQFF. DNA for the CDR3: TGCGCCAGCAGCTCTCCTAGTTCTGAGCAGTTCTTC.